The 18 T cell receptor beta chains listed next were all sequenced from one sample in a study of human T cells and chemical hapten exposure. Time point specified: patch test 2, 6 weeks after DPC sensitization. Indicated treatment: therapeutic diphenylcyclopropenone sensitization with weekly scalp DPC. Via MiXCR, TCRdb re-called the RACE reads, giving one row per CDR3 protein. In the table there are about 84,000 distinct CDR3 sequences, about 10% of which are singletons. The material sequenced was whole blood, taken in connection with sensitization to the hapten diphenylcyclopropenone (DPC). Every receptor here comes from a woman between 50 and 59 years old with alopecia areata. Some clones in this sample may be carry-over from other donors' samples.

In nucleotides, the CDR3 is TGTGCCAGCAGCCATCCCGGGACTCAGAACACCGGGGAGCTGTTTTTT. Protein product: CASSHPGTQNTGELFF. This rearrangement joins TRBV7-9 to TRBJ2-2, with D possibly being TRBD2 (6 bases). CDR1 is SEHNR, CDR2 FQNEAQ, per germline (reference sequence). CDR3 size: 16 residues. Trimming removed 5 bases at V and 1 base at J, with 14 bases between. The full variable domain, completed using reference TRBV7-9 and TRBJ2-2, is DTGVSQNPRHKITKRGQNVTFRCDPISEHNRLYWYRQTLGQGPEFLTYFQNEAQLEKSRLLSDRFSAERPKGSFSTLEIQRTEQGDSAMYLCASSHPGTQNTGELFFGEGSRLTVL.

This clonotype was detected ten times or more. This rearrangement joins TRBV5-5 to TRBJ1-5; 7 nucleotides line up with TRBD1. In germline, CDR1 is SGHKS, CDR2 YYEKEE (reference sequence). This CDR3 is 14 amino acids long. V was clipped by 4 bases and J by 5 bases; unmatched bases: 6. In DNA, the CDR3 is TGTGCCAGCAGCCCGACAGGGATGGATCAGCCCCAGCATTTT. This codes for CASSPTGMDQPQHF.

This clonotype showed up many times. This chain uses TRBV5-1 with TRBJ2-5; TRBD2 aligns across 10 bases. CDR1 and CDR2 (germline): SGHRS, YFSETQ. This CDR3 comprises 15 residues. V trimming: 4 bases; J trimming: 1 base; junction bases outside the gene matches: 4. Here the CDR3 DNA reads TGCGCCAGCAGCCTGGGACTAGCGACCCAAGAGACCCAGTACTTC. Translation: CASSLGLATQETQYF.

This clonotype was detected many times. The chain combines TRBV18 with TRBJ1-1; TRBD1 is a possible D gene (5 bases). This CDR3 has 16 residues. Germline V CDR1 and CDR2: KGHSH, LQKENI. V was trimmed by 3 bases and J by 0 bases, leaving 14 bases between them. CDR3 DNA: TGTGCCAGCTCACCCTCTGGACAAACAATGAACACTGAAGCTTTCTTT. This translates into CASSPSGQTMNTEAFF. Full variable domain (missing parts from reference TRBV18 and TRBJ1-1): NAGVMQNPRHLVRRRGQEARLRCSPMKGHSHVYWYRQLPEEGLKFMVYLQKENIIDESGMPKERFSAEFPKEGPSILRIQQVVRGDSAAYFCASSPSGQTMNTEAFFGQGTRLTVV.

The genes are TRBV4-3 and TRBJ2-7, with D possibly matching TRBD1 (5 bases). The CDR3 consists of 14 residues. Germline V gene data show CDR1 as LGHNA and CDR2 as YSLEER. V shed 0 bases and J shed 1 base, with 7 bases lying between them. The CDR3 reads CASSQDRQSYEQYF. As DNA, the CDR3 is TGCGCCAGCAGCCAAGATAGACAGTCCTACGAGCAGTACTTC.

In this sample, this clonotype turned up a few times. This chain connects TRBV6-5 to TRBJ1-5; maybe TRBD1 (6 bases). Germline CDR1 is MNHEY and CDR2 is SVGAGI. This CDR3 contains 14 residues. Trimming took off 0 bases at V and 7 bases at J, with 10 bases between the two ends. DNA of the CDR3: TGTGCCAGCAGTTACTCGGGACAATCGCAGCCCCAGCATTTT. Translation: CASSYSGQSQPQHF.

This clonotype appeared many times. The V and J genes are TRBV3-1 and TRBJ1-1; D is uncertain. The CDR3 is made up of 13 amino acids. V was cut by 4 bases and J by 8 bases, with 14 bases left in between. Germline-derived CDR1 and CDR2 are LGHDT and YNNKEL (reference sequence). Written as DNA, the CDR3 is TGTGCCAGCAGCCCATTTGCGCCGACCGAAGCTTTCTTT. This encodes CASSPFAPTEAFF.

This clonotype was detected ten times or more. The V gene is TRBV5-6, the J gene TRBJ2-7; D remains unclear. CDR3 size: 14 residues. Germline V gene lookup returns CDR1 SGHDT and CDR2 YYEEEE. Between the trimmed V and J ends, which lost 0 bases and 2 bases, there was a span of 9 bases. The chain's CDR3 is CASSLATDTYEQYF. Written as DNA, the CDR3 is TGTGCCAGCAGCTTGGCTACGGATACCTACGAGCAGTACTTC.

The CDR3: CASSVGPLTDTQYF. CDR3 nucleotides: TGTGCCAGCAGCGTAGGCCCGCTCACAGATACGCAGTATTTT. V gene TRBV9 combines with J gene TRBJ2-3; unclear D gene. CDR1 SGDLS and CDR2 YYNGEE come from the germline V gene. The CDR3 is 14 amino acids. Trimming took 0 bases from V and 2 from J, leaving 7 bases between them.

This clonotype was detected many times. J is TRBJ2-3 and V is TRBV20-1; D assignment may be TRBD1 or TRBD2 (5 bases each). Germline values: CDR1 DFQATT, CDR2 SNEGSKA (reference sequence). V lost 8 bases and J lost 6, with 15 bases in between. This CDR3 is built from 12 residues. The CDR3 sequence: CSLTPRGDTQYF. CDR3 DNA: TGCAGTCTTACCCCCCGGGGCGATACGCAGTATTTT.

The chain joins TRBV28 to TRBJ1-4, with D possibly TRBD1 on 5 matching bases. The germline V gene has CDR1 MDHEN and CDR2 SYDVKM. This CDR3 is 14 amino acids long. Deletions cut 4 bases from V and 8 bases from J, with 14 bases between. The chain's CDR3 is CASSSSGFKEKLFF. DNA for the CDR3: TGTGCCAGCAGTTCTTCAGGGTTTAAGGAAAAACTGTTTTTT.

At least ten counts were recorded for this clonotype. The CDR3 nucleotides are TGTGCCAGCAGGGATAGACAGGGTGCTCTGAACACTGAAGCTTTCTTT. It encodes CASRDRQGALNTEAFF. V gene TRBV6-5 combines with J gene TRBJ1-1; TRBD1 aligns across 7 bases. With 6 bases clipped from V and 0 bases from J, the junction kept 10 bases outside the gene matches. This CDR3 comprises 16 residues. The germline CDR1 and CDR2 sequences are MNHEY and SVGAGI.

The sample holds many counts of this clonotype. The J gene is TRBJ2-1, the V gene TRBV7-8, with TRBD2 matching 10 bases. Germline-derived CDR1 and CDR2 are SGHVS and FQNEAQ. The CDR3 is 17 residues long. The V and J ends lost 4 bases and 3 bases, in that order; junction bases with no gene match: 9. Here the CDR3 reads CASSYQLAGGIYNEQFF. DNA for the CDR3: TGTGCCAGCAGCTATCAATTAGCGGGAGGAATCTACAATGAGCAGTTCTTC.

This clonotype was found many times. The chain employs TRBV12-3 or TRBV12-4 and TRBJ2-2, with TRBD1 matching 7 bases. CDR3 length: 18 amino acids. Trimming cost V 4 bases and J 2 bases; bases outside gene matches: 13. The CDR3 nucleotides are TGTGCCAGCAGTTCGAGGGGGCGAATGAACGCTAACACCGGGGAGCTGTTTTTT. Translating gives CASSSRGRMNANTGELFF.

This clonotype was counted many times. The chain carries TRBV27 and TRBJ2-5; 7 nucleotides agree with TRBD1. The CDR3 totals 13 residues. The germline V gene has CDR1 MNHEY and CDR2 SMNVEV (reference sequence). The V gene end was trimmed by 5 bases and the J gene end by 4 bases; junction bases not matched to a gene: 4. The CDR3 bases are TGTGCCAGCAGTGTATGGACAGGAGAGACCCAGTACTTC. This translates into CASSVWTGETQYF.

V and J are TRBV20-1 and TRBJ2-7; 8 bases align to TRBD2. Germline V lookup: CDR1 DFQATT, CDR2 SNEGSKA (reference sequence). The CDR3 contains 14 residues. Unmatched junction bases numbered 9, after V lost 6 bases and J lost 2 bases. Here the CDR3 DNA reads TGCAGTGCCCCGATAGCGGGACTCCCCTACGAGCAGTACTTC. Amino acid sequence: CSAPIAGLPYEQYF.

This clonotype has more than one count but fewer than ten. V gene TRBV18 combines with J gene TRBJ1-6, with D unclear. Per the germline V gene, CDR1 is KGHSH and CDR2 is LQKENI. The CDR3 totals 12 residues. The V and J ends lost 5 bases and 5 bases respectively, with 4 bases between them. DNA for the CDR3: TGTGCCAGCTCATCGGATAATTCACCCCTCCACTTT. Amino acids: CASSSDNSPLHF.

This clonotype was counted ten times or more. This sequence joins TRBV20-1 and TRBJ2-3; TRBD2 agrees at 8 bases. V was clipped by 6 bases and J by 6 bases; unmatched bases: 2. Germline V CDR1 and CDR2: DFQATT, SNEGSKA (reference sequence). This CDR3 has 11 residues. Here the CDR3 DNA reads TGCAGTGCGAAGCGGGAGGATACGCAGTATTTT. It encodes CSAKREDTQYF.